Below, 9 T cell receptor beta chains from the same sample are listed, as sequenced in a study of Ad26.COV2.S vaccination and SARS-CoV-2 variants. Treatment in this sample: roughly 20 received Ad26.COV2.S at low or high dose, single or two shots; 5 received placebo; per-sample allocation not given. The study sampled participants on day 63 after the first vaccine or placebo injection. TCRdb keeps only in-frame clones here, not all; method: immunoSEQ multiplex PCR. The sample records 510,000 or so clones, roughly 87% being singletons. The starting material was peripheral blood, obtained in a trial of Ad26.COV2.S vaccine versus placebo. The receptors were gathered from a person between 18 and 65 years old who received the Ad26.COV2.S COVID-19 vaccine or a placebo.

The V gene is TRBV15, the J gene TRBJ1-1, with a weak D call TRBD1 (5 bases). Germline CDR1 LNHNV, CDR2 YYDKDF (reference sequence). Trimming removed 1 base at V and 6 bases at J, with 9 bases between. This CDR3 is built from 13 residues. The CDR3 DNA reads TGTGCCACCAGCAGAGCCAGGGTTGCTGAAGCTTTCTTT. Translation gives CATSRARVAEAFF.

The chain has TRBV27 and TRBJ1-6, with TRBD1 as a possible D gene (5 bases). The germline gives CDR1 MNHEY, CDR2 SMNVEV (reference sequence). Trimming shortened V by 6 bases and J by 6 bases, and 12 bases separated the two germline ends. The CDR3 covers 14 residues. The DNA of the CDR3 is TGTGCCAGCAGGGACCTGCAGGGTAATTCACCCCTCCACTTT. Amino acid sequence: CASRDLQGNSPLHF.

This clone was counted a single time. This rearrangement joins TRBV28 to TRBJ2-3; a weak D match, TRBD1 (5 bases). Trimming took off 6 bases at V and 6 bases at J, with 13 bases between the two ends. The germline CDR1 and CDR2 sequences are MDHEN and SYDVKM. The CDR3 consists of 13 residues. The CDR3 bases are TGTGCCAGCAGAGGGGCAGGCGTGGATACGCAGTATTTT. It specifies CASRGAGVDTQYF. The variable domain in full, with the rest retrieved from reference TRBV28 and TRBJ2-3, is DVKVTQSSRYLVKRTGEKVFLECVQDMDHENMFWYRQDPGLGLRLIYFSYDVKMKEKGDIPEGYSVSREKKERFSLILESASTNQTSMYLCASRGAGVDTQYFGPGTRLTVL.

The J gene is TRBJ2-3, the V gene TRBV28; 9 bases are a match to TRBD1. Unmatched junction bases numbered 3, after V lost 2 bases and J lost 3 bases. The CDR3 totals 15 residues. From germline, CDR1 is MDHEN and CDR2 SYDVKM. This CDR3 reads CASSLPGTGTDTQYF. The CDR3 nucleotides read TGTGCCAGCAGTTTACCGGGGACAGGGACAGATACGCAGTATTTT.

The rearrangement joins TRBV10-3 to TRBJ2-7, with 9 bases aligning to TRBD1. This CDR3 comprises 16 residues. The germline V gene encodes CDR1 ENHRY and CDR2 SYGVKD. V gave up 3 bases and J gave up 4 bases; unmatched junction bases: 10. CDR3 sequence: CAISDISTGGAYEQYF. In DNA, the CDR3 is TGTGCCATCAGTGACATATCGACAGGGGGGGCGTACGAGCAGTACTTC.

The chain links TRBV19 to TRBJ1-5; D perhaps matches TRBD1 (5 bases). Germline CDR1 is LNHDA and CDR2 is SQIVND (reference sequence). The ends were cut back, 5 bases at V and 9 bases at J, with 17 bases in the middle. The CDR3 loop spans 14 amino acids. The CDR3 loop reads CASSPQGGARPQHF. CDR3 DNA sequence: TGTGCCAGTAGTCCGCAGGGAGGAGCCCGGCCCCAGCATTTT. Complete variable domain (other parts from reference TRBV19 and TRBJ1-5): DGGITQSPKYLFRKEGQNVTLSCEQNLNHDAMYWYRQDPGQGLRLIYYSQIVNDFQKGDIAEGYSVSREKKESFPLTVTSAQKNPTAFYLCASSPQGGARPQHFGDGTRLSIL.

The V call is TRBV7-8, the J call TRBJ2-5; D could derive from TRBD1 or TRBD2 (5 bases each). CDR1 SGHVS and CDR2 FQNEAQ come from the germline V gene. There are 15 residues in the CDR3. V was trimmed by 5 bases and J by 4 bases, leaving 17 bases between them. This CDR3 is CASSQGPGYRETQYF. The CDR3 DNA sequence: TGTGCCAGCAGCCAGGGTCCGGGGTACCGAGAGACCCAGTACTTC.

A few counts support this clone. The chain is built from TRBV4-2 and TRBJ2-1, with 9 bases fitting TRBD2. The CDR3 is 15 amino acids. J was trimmed by 4 bases and V by 2 bases; bases with no gene match: 3. Germline loops: CDR1 LGHNA, CDR2 YNFKEQ. In DNA, the CDR3 is TGTGCCAGCAGCCAAATCCTAGCGGGATACAATGAGCAGTTCTTC. Protein sequence: CASSQILAGYNEQFF.

The rearrangement links TRBV28 to TRBJ1-5, with a possible D match to TRBD1 (6 bases). Between the trimmed V and J ends, which lost 7 bases and 12 bases, there was a span of 19 bases. Germline assignment: CDR1 MDHEN and CDR2 SYDVKM. The CDR3 is 13 residues long. DNA of the CDR3: TGTGCCAGCACCCCAGGGGCCTCGGTCGTCCAGCATTTT. It encodes CASTPGASVVQHF.